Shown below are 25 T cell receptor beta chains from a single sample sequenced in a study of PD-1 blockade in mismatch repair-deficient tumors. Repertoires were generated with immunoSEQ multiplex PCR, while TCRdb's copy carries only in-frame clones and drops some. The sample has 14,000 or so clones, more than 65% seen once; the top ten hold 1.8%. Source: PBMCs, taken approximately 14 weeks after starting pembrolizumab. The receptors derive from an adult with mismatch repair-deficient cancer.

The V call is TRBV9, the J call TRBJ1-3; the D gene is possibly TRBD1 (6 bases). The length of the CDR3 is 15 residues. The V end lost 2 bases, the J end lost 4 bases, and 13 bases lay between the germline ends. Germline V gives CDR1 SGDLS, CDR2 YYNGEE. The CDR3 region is CASSVAGVTGNTIYF. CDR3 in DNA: TGTGCCAGCAGCGTCGCAGGGGTAACGGGAAACACCATATATTTT.

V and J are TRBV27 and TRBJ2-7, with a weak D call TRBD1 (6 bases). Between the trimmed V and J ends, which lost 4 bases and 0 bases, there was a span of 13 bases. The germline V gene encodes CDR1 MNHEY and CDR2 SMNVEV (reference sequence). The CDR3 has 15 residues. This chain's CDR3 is CASSYIDRSSYEQYF. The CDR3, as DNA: TGTGCCAGCAGTTATATCGACAGGAGCTCCTACGAGCAGTACTTC.

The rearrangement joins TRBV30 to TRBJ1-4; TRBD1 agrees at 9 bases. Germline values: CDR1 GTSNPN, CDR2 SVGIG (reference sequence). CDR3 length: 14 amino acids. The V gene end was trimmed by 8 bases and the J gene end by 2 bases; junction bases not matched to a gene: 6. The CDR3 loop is CARTGGGTNEKLFF. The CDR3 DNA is TGTGCCAGAACAGGGGGCGGCACTAATGAAAAACTGTTTTTT.

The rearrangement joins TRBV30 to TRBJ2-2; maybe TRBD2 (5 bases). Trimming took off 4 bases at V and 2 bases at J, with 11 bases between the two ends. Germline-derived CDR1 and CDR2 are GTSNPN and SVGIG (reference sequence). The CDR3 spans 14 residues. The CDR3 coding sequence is TGTGCCTGGACGGAACTAGTAAACACCGGGGAGCTGTTTTTT. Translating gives CAWTELVNTGELFF.

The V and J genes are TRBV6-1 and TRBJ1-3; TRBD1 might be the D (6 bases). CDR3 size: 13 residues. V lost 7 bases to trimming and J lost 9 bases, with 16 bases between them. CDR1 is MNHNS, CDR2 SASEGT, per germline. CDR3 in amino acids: CASNPHREGTIYF. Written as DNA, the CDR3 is TGTGCCAGCAATCCCCACAGGGAAGGCACCATATATTTT.

In DNA, the CDR3 is TGCAGCGTTGGACAGGGAGCAGATACGCAGTATTTT. Its translation: CSVGQGADTQYF. The rearrangement uses TRBV29-1 and TRBJ2-3, with 7 bases that match TRBD1. This CDR3 contains 12 residues. Trimming cost V 4 bases and J 4 bases; bases outside gene matches: 2. CDR1 is SQVTM, CDR2 ANQGSEA, per germline.

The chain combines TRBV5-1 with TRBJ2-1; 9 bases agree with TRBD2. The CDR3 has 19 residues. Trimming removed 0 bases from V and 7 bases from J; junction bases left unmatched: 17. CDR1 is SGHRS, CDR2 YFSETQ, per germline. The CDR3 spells CASSLGLAAEPGFQNEQFF. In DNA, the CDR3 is TGCGCCAGCAGCTTGGGACTAGCGGCCGAACCAGGGTTTCAGAATGAGCAGTTCTTC.

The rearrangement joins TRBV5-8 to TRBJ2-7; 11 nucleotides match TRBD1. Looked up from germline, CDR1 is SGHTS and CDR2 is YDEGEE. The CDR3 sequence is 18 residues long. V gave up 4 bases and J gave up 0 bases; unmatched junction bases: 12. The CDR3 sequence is CASSQGQGVWDYSYEQYF. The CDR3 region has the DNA TGTGCCAGCAGCCAGGGACAGGGGGTTTGGGACTACTCCTACGAGCAGTACTTC.

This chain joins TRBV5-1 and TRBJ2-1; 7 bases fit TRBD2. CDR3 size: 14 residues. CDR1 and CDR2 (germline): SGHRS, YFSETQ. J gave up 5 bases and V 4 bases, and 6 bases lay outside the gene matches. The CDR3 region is CASSGGGHNNEQFF. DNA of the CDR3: TGCGCCAGCAGCGGGGGAGGGCACAACAATGAGCAGTTCTTC.

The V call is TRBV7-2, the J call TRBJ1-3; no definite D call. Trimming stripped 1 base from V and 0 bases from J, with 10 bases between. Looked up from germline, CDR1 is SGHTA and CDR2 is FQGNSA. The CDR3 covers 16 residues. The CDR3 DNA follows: TGTGCCAGCAGCTTAGGACACCGTTCCTCTGGAAACACCATATATTTT. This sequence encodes CASSLGHRSSGNTIYF.

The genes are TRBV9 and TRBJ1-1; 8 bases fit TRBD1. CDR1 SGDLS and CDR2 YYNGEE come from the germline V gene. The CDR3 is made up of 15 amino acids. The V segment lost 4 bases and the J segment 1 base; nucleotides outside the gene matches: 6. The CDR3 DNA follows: TGTGCCAGCAGCACGAGGACAGGGACGAACACTGAAGCTTTCTTT. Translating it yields CASSTRTGTNTEAFF.

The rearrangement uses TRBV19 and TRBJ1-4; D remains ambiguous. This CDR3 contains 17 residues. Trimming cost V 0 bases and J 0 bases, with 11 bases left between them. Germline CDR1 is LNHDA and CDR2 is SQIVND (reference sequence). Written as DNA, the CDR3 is TGTGCCAGTAGTATAGATCTCCTGGCATCAACTAATGAAAAACTGTTTTTT. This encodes CASSIDLLASTNEKLFF.

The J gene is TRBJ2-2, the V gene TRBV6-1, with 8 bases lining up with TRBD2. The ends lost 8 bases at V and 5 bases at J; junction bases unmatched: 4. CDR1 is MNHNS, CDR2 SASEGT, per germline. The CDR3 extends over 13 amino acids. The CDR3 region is CASRGLATGELFF. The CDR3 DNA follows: TGTGCCAGCCGAGGACTAGCTACCGGGGAGCTGTTTTTT.

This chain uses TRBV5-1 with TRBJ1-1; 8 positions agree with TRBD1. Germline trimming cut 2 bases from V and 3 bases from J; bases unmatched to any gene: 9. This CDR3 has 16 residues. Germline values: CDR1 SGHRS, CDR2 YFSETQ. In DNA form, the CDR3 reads TGCGCCAGCAGCTTCGCCAGGGGGCTGGTTTACACTGAAGCTTTCTTT. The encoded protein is CASSFARGLVYTEAFF. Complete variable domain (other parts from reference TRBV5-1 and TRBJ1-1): KAGVTQTPRYLIKTRGQQVTLSCSPISGHRSVSWYQQTPGQGLQFLFEYFSETQRNKGNFPGRFSGRQFSNSRSEMNVSTLELGDSALYLCASSFARGLVYTEAFFGQGTRLTVV.

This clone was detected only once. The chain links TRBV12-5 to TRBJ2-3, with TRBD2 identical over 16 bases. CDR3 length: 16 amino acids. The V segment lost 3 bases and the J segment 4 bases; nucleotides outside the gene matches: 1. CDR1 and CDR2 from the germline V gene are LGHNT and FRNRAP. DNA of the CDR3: TGTGCTAGTGGTTTAGGGACTAGCGGGAGGGCAGATACGCAGTATTTT. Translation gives CASGLGTSGRADTQYF.

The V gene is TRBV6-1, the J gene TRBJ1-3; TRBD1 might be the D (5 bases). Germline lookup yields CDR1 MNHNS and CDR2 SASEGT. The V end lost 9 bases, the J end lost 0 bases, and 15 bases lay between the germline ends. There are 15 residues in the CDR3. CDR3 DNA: TGTGCCAGTCAGGGAGGGACTGACTCTGGAAACACCATATATTTT. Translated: CASQGGTDSGNTIYF.

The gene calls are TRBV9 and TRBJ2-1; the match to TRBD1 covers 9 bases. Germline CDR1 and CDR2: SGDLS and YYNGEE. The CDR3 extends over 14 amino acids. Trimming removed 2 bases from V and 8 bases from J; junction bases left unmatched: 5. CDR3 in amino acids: CASSVGTGRDEQFF. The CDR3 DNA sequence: TGTGCCAGCAGCGTCGGGACAGGGAGGGATGAGCAGTTCTTC.

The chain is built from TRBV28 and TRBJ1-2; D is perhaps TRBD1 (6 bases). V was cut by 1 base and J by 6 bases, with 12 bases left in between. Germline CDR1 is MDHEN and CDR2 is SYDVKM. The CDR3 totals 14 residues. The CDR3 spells CASSLLDSDNGYTF. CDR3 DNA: TGTGCCAGCAGTTTATTGGACAGTGATAATGGCTACACCTTC.

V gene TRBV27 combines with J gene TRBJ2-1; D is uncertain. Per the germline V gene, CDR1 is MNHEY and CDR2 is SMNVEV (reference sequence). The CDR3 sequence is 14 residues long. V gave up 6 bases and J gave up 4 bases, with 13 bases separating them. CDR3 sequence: CASRPPGPYNEQFF. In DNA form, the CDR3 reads TGTGCCAGCAGGCCGCCAGGCCCTTACAATGAGCAGTTCTTC.

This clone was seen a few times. The CDR3: CASSEEGGGTYEQYF. The CDR3 coding sequence is TGTGCCAGCAGTGAAGAAGGGGGTGGGACCTACGAGCAGTACTTC. The chain recombines TRBV25-1 with TRBJ2-7; perhaps TRBD1 as D (6 bases). Germline loops: CDR1 MGHDK, CDR2 SYGVNS. V lost 2 bases and J lost 2, with 13 bases in between. CDR3 length: 15 residues.

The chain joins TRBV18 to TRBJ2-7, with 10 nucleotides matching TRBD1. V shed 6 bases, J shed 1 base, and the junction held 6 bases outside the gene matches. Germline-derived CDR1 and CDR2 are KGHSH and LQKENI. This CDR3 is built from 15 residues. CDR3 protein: CASSRGQGLSYEQYF. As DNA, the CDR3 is TGTGCCAGCTCGCGGGGACAGGGGCTATCCTACGAGCAGTACTTC.

CDR3 sequence: CASSRGTVGRGANVLTF. As DNA, the CDR3 is TGCGCCAGCAGCCGGGGGACAGTGGGTAGAGGGGCCAACGTCCTGACTTTC. This chain connects TRBV4-1 to TRBJ2-6; the match to TRBD1 covers 7 bases. Trimming cost V 4 bases and J 4 bases; bases outside gene matches: 10. The CDR3 has 17 amino acids. Germline V gene lookup returns CDR1 MGHRA and CDR2 YSYEKL.

The CDR3 protein is CASSPSSASLGGELFF. CDR3 nucleotide sequence: TGTGCCAGCAGCCCCTCTAGCGCCAGTCTTGGCGGGGAGCTGTTTTTT. The V and J genes are TRBV7-3 and TRBJ2-2; D perhaps matches TRBD2 (6 bases). Germline CDR1 reads SGHTA; CDR2 reads FQGTGA. The CDR3 is 16 amino acids. Deletions cut 5 bases from V and 7 bases from J, with 20 bases between.

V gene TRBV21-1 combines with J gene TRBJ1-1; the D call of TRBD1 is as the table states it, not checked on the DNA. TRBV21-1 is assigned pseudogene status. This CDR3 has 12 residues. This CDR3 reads CASRGGKTEAFF. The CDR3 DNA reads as TGTGCCAGCAGAGGGGGAAAGACTGAAGCTTTCTTT.

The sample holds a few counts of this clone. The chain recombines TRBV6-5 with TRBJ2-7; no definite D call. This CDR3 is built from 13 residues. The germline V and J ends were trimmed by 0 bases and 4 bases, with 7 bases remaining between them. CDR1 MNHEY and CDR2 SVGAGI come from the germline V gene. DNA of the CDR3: TGTGCCAGCAGTTACTCGTTTCAATACGAGCAGTACTTC. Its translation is CASSYSFQYEQYF.